The entry that follows covers one TCR beta chain sequence. The sample belongs to a study of blood T cell repertoires in COVID-19. Overall study: Donors in the United States, Italy and Spain gave samples during acute or convalescent COVID-19.

Individuals aged roughly 18 to 100 years were recruited from 20 to 25 US areas. V lost 6 bases and J 6 bases, leaving 14 bases between the germline ends. Looked up from germline, CDR1 is MGHDK and CDR2 is SYGVNS. The CDR3 totals 13 residues. In the authors' methods: Amplification with reference gene primers provided the estimates of nucleated cell counts. Sequenced by immunoSEQ multiplex PCR; TCRdb stores in-frame clones only, minus some. The D gene and trimming were derived from the DNA, and the V and J assignments and clone size from that table. This table holds roughly 170,000 clones, approximately 86% found once.

The clonotype was recovered from a man aged 60-69 years who had recovered from COVID-19. The chain joins TRBV25-1 to TRBJ1-1, with a tentative D call TRBD1 (5 bases). Sequencing was done on a sample of PBMCs or T cells enriched from blood (not recorded which). DNA of the CDR3: TGTGCCAGCAGCCTCGTCCGGGGGTCTGAAGCTTTCTTT. Translating gives CASSLVRGSEAFF.